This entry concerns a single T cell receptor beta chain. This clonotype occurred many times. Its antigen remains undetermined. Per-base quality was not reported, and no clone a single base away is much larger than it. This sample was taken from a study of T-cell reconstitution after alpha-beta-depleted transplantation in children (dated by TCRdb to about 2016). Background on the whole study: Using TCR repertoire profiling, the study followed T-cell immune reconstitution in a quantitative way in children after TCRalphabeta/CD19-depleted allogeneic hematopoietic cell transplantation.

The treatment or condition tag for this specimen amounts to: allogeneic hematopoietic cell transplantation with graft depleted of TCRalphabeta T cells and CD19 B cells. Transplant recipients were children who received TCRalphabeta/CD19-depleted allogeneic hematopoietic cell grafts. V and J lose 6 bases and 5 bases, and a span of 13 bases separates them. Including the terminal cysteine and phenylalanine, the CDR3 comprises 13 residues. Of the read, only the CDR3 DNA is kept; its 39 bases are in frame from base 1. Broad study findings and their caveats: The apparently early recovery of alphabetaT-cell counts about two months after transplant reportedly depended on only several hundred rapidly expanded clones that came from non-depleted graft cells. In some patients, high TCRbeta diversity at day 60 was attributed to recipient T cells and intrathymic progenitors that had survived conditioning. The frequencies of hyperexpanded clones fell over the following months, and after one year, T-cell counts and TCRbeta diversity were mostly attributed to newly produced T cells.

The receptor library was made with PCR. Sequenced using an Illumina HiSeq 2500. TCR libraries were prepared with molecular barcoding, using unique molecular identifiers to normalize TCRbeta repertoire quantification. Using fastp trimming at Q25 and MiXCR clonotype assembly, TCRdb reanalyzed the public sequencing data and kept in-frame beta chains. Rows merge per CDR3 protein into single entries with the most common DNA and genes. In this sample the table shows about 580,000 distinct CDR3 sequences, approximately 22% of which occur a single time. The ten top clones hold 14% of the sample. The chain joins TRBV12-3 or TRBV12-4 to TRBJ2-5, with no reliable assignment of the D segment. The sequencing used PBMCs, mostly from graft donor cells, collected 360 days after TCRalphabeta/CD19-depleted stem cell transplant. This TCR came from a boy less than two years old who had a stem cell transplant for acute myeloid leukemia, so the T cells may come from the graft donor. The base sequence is TGTGCCAGCAGAGTTGACGGTTCTGAGACCCAGTACTTC. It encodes CASRVDGSETQYF.